This T cell receptor beta chain is from a study of cytomegalovirus exposure and HLA in healthy donors. A multiplex PCR was run with 60 Vbeta primers and 13 Jbeta primers. Sequenced by immunoSEQ multiplex PCR; TCRdb stores in-frame clones only, minus some. Of over 150,000 clones listed, 74% are singletons. A remark on this clone: The antigen is undetermined.

CDR3 length: 15 residues. The V and J ends lost 4 bases and 9 bases, in that order; junction bases with no gene match: 10. CDR1 SGHRS and CDR2 YFSETQ come from the germline V gene. Study-wide results and caveats: Likely technical artifact: a cluster of highly shared sequence variants. The authors confirmed in vitro that three CMV-associated chains were specific for CMV antigens.

The rearrangement uses TRBV5-1 and TRBJ2-1; TRBD2 matches at 10 bases. The sequence was collected from a man aged 25 to 40 in good health and CMV-seronegative. The sequenced sample was PBMCs. The CDR3 bases are TGCGCCAGCAGCCCCCTGAATCTAGCGGGGGCTGAGCAGTTCTTC. Residues: CASSPLNLAGAEQFF.